These 17 T cell receptor beta chains came from one sample sequenced in a study of cytomegalovirus exposure and HLA in healthy donors. Amplification used 60 Vbeta primers and 13 Jbeta primers. Some clones are missing from TCRdb's copy, which holds only in-frame ones; the method was immunoSEQ multiplex PCR. The sample records under 200,000 clones, around 78% being singletons. The sequenced sample was PBMCs. The receptors stem from a man aged 30 to 39 in good health and CMV-seronegative.

This chain links TRBV10-3 with TRBJ2-5; D remains ambiguous. V lost 5 bases and J lost 1, with 8 bases in between. Germline V lookup: CDR1 ENHRY, CDR2 SYGVKD. The CDR3 loop spans 13 amino acids. In nucleotides, the CDR3 is TGTGCCATCAGTACCGACTTCCAAGAGACCCAGTACTTC. The encoded protein is CAISTDFQETQYF.

This sequence joins TRBV25-1 and TRBJ2-1; no clear D gene. Trimming shortened V by 0 bases and J by 0 bases, and 12 bases separated the two germline ends. This CDR3 contains 17 residues. The V gene's germline CDR1 is MGHDK and CDR2 SYGVNS. The DNA for the CDR3 is TGTGCCAGCAGTGAATATTTGAGCTTAGCCTCCTACAATGAGCAGTTCTTC. Protein sequence: CASSEYLSLASYNEQFF. Full variable domain (remainder filled in from reference TRBV25-1 and TRBJ2-1): EADIYQTPRYLVIGTGKKITLECSQTMGHDKMYWYQQDPGMELHLIHYSYGVNSTEKGDLSSESTVSRIRTEHFPLTLESARPSHTSQYLCASSEYLSLASYNEQFFGPGTRLTVL.

V gene TRBV19 combines with J gene TRBJ2-7, with TRBD2 matching over 7 bases. The CDR3 contains 14 residues. V was pared by 10 bases and J by 4 bases, with 13 bases of the junction left unmatched. The germline CDR1 and CDR2 sequences are LNHDA and SQIVND (reference sequence). CDR3 residues: CATALRGSAYEQYF. The CDR3 DNA is TGTGCCACCGCCCTTCGCGGGAGCGCGTACGAGCAGTACTTC.

The gene calls are TRBV19 and TRBJ1-2; TRBD1 agrees at 7 bases. This CDR3 is built from 13 residues. Germline V lookup: CDR1 LNHDA, CDR2 SQIVND (reference sequence). V lost 3 bases, J lost 6 bases, and 4 bases stayed unmatched. CDR3: CASSILGTDGYTF. CDR3 coding DNA: TGTGCCAGTAGTATTCTCGGGACAGATGGCTACACCTTC.

This clone was seen only once. The rearrangement joins TRBV7-3 to TRBJ2-7; a weak D match, TRBD2 (6 bases). Trimming cost V 5 bases and J 6 bases, with 11 bases left between them. Germline V gene sequence: CDR1 SGHTA, CDR2 FQGTGA. This CDR3 has 12 amino acids. The CDR3 nucleotides are TGTGCCAGCAGCACCATGGGAGGCGAGCAGTACTTC. Encoded protein: CASSTMGGEQYF.

The chain uses TRBV27 and TRBJ2-2; perhaps TRBD1 as D (6 bases). V lost 7 bases to trimming and J lost 5 bases, with 14 bases between them. Germline V gives CDR1 MNHEY, CDR2 SMNVEV (reference sequence). The CDR3 has 14 amino acids. The CDR3 sequence is CASMVQGYTGELFF. Written as DNA, the CDR3 is TGTGCCAGCATGGTCCAGGGGTATACCGGGGAGCTGTTTTTT.

V usage is TRBV5-6 and J usage is TRBJ2-5; the match to TRBD1 covers 9 bases. The germline gives CDR1 SGHDT, CDR2 YYEEEE. CDR3 size: 16 residues. J lost 4 bases, V lost 1 base, and 8 bases had no gene match. This CDR3 reads CASSLMGQGLIETQYF. CDR3 nucleotides: TGTGCCAGCAGCTTGATGGGACAGGGCCTCATAGAGACCCAGTACTTC.

V is TRBV10-3 and J is TRBJ2-5; 9 nucleotides match TRBD1. V trimming: 5 bases; J trimming: 4 bases; junction bases outside the gene matches: 5. Germline V gene lookup returns CDR1 ENHRY and CDR2 SYGVKD. The CDR3 extends over 14 amino acids. The CDR3 DNA sequence: TGTGCCATCAGTACCAGACAGGGGGTAGAGACCCAGTACTTC. Translating gives CAISTRQGVETQYF.

The rearrangement links TRBV27 to TRBJ1-5; 10 bases map to TRBD1. CDR1 is MNHEY and CDR2 is SMNVEV in the germline V gene (reference sequence). V lost 5 bases and J lost 4; bases outside the gene matches: 5. The CDR3 covers 15 residues. CDR3 loop: CASSLRQGANQPQHF. The CDR3 nucleotides read TGTGCCAGCAGTCTAAGACAGGGGGCGAATCAGCCCCAGCATTTT.

The V gene is TRBV28, the J gene TRBJ2-5, with 7 bases fitting TRBD1. This CDR3 is built from 16 residues. Trimming removed 3 bases from V and 5 bases from J; junction bases left unmatched: 12. Germline CDR1 and CDR2: MDHEN and SYDVKM. The CDR3 DNA follows: TGTGCCAGCAGTTTCCGAAGACAGGGAGCAGGGGAGACCCAGTACTTC. Its protein is CASSFRRQGAGETQYF.

The V and J genes are TRBV4-2 and TRBJ1-4, with D perhaps matching TRBD1 (5 bases). The germline CDR1 and CDR2 sequences are LGHNA and YNFKEQ. V lost 6 bases and J 6 bases, leaving 17 bases between the germline ends. The CDR3 loop spans 15 amino acids. The CDR3 DNA is TGTGCCAGCAGACCCACGACAGACCGGTATGAAAAACTGTTTTTT. Translated, it gives CASRPTTDRYEKLFF.

J is TRBJ1-5 and V is TRBV6-5, with D perhaps TRBD1 (6 bases). V shed 8 bases and J shed 0 bases, with 14 bases lying between them. This CDR3 has 15 residues. Germline assignment: CDR1 MNHEY and CDR2 SVGAGI. Here the CDR3 reads CASQANRDSNQPQHF. CDR3 DNA: TGTGCCAGCCAGGCTAACAGGGATAGCAATCAGCCCCAGCATTTT.

This chain uses TRBV11-2 with TRBJ1-1, with no clear D. From germline, CDR1 is SGHAT and CDR2 FQNNGV. V was clipped by 5 bases and J by 4 bases, with 17 bases between them. CDR3 length equals 15 residues. The CDR3 sequence: CASSPFTLASTEAFF. In DNA, the CDR3 is TGTGCCAGCAGCCCCTTCACGCTGGCTTCCACTGAAGCTTTCTTT.

The J gene is TRBJ2-7, the V gene TRBV4-1, with a tentative D call TRBD1 (5 bases). The CDR3 length is 16 residues. The V gene lost 2 bases and the J gene lost 0 bases, with 14 bases spanning the gap. Germline V CDR1 and CDR2: MGHRA, YSYEKL. DNA of the CDR3: TGCGCCAGCAGCCAACGACAGCTTCCCGACTCCTACGAGCAGTACTTC. Its translation: CASSQRQLPDSYEQYF.

The chain couples TRBV9 to TRBJ1-2, with D unresolved. From germline, CDR1 is SGDLS and CDR2 YYNGEE. This CDR3 spans 12 amino acids. V shed 0 bases and J shed 8 bases, with 8 bases lying between them. CDR3 amino acids: CASSVGGGGYTF. Written as DNA, the CDR3 is TGTGCCAGCAGCGTAGGTGGAGGCGGCTACACCTTC.

Details on this clone: The junction differs from germline at one of its ends, possibly a read error. The chain couples TRBV9 to TRBJ1-1, with D tentatively TRBD1 (6 bases). This CDR3 is 16 amino acids long. Germline lookup yields CDR1 SGDLS and CDR2 YYNGEE. In DNA, the CDR3 is TGTGCCGGCAGTTCACATCACAGGGCCGAATGGGCTGAAGCTTTCTTT. Amino acid sequence: CAGSSHHRAEWAEAFF.

This clone appeared a single time. The chain has TRBV28 and TRBJ2-2, with 7 bases matching TRBD2. Germline V gene data show CDR1 as MDHEN and CDR2 as SYDVKM. The CDR3 spans 14 residues. V was pared by 6 bases and J by 6 bases, with 7 bases of the junction left unmatched. CDR3 amino acids: CASRPGLSPGELFF. The CDR3 bases are TGTGCCAGCAGACCGGGACTATCTCCCGGGGAGCTGTTTTTT.